This is a list of T cell receptor beta chains from one sample in a study of CD8+ T cells in alopecia areata. Using immunoSEQ multiplex PCR, the repertoire was profiled, and TCRdb retains in-frame clones only, with some absent. The top ten clones hold roughly 3.3% of a sample with roughly 180,000 clones, about three fifths of them seen once. This sample comprised CD4+ T cells sorted from blood, obtained at week 4, from a patient treated with tofacitinib. These receptors originate from a human donor with alopecia areata. Each CDR3 is given with its conserved first and last residue. The D gene is left open where the match is weak. Clone size is shown for a subset of rows, as once, few, many or a class of expanded clone.

TRBV15	-	TRBD1	TRBJ2-4	TGTGCCACCAGCACCGAAACAGGGGCGGGAGCCAAAAACATTCAGTACTTC	CATSTETGAGAKNIQYF
TRBV4-3	-	-	TRBJ2-2	TGCGCCAGCAGCCAAGGAGGCGGCACCGGGGAGCTGTTTTTT	CASSQGGGTGELFF
TRBV30	-	-	TRBJ2-2	TGTGCCTGGAGTCCAGGGGGGTCCGGGGAGCTGTTTTTT	CAWSPGGSGELFF
TRBV25-1	-	-	TRBJ2-1	TGTGCCAGCAGTGATGTTACAGCCTACTACAATGAGCAGTTCTTC	CASSDVTAYYNEQFF
TRBV30	few	-	TRBJ2-5	TGTGCCTGGAGTGTTCCCAATCGGGAGACCCAGTACTTC	CAWSVPNRETQYF
TRBV28	-	-	TRBJ2-6	TGTGCCAGCAGTGCCGGAGGGGCTGGGGCCAACGTCCTGACTTTC	CASSAGGAGANVLTF
TRBV6-1	-	TRBD1	TRBJ2-3	TGTGCCAGCAGCCCCGACAGGGCTGATACGCAGTATTTT	CASSPDRADTQYF
TRBV6-5	once	TRBD1	TRBJ1-2	TGTGCCAGCAGCGCAGGGGGCGGGAACTATGGCTACACCTTC	CASSAGGGNYGYTF
TRBV18	-	TRBD1	TRBJ1-2	TGTGCCAGCTCACCGAGACAGGGGGCTAACTATGGCTACACCTTC	CASSPRQGANYGYTF
TRBV5-1	-	-	TRBJ2-5	TGCGCCAGCAGCTTGGGGTCCAGGGGACCACAAGAGACCCAGTACTTC	CASSLGSRGPQETQYF
TRBV7-2	-	TRBD2	TRBJ2-3	TGTGCCAGCAGCTTCGGCGGGACTAGCATCACAGATACGCAGTATTTT	CASSFGGTSITDTQYF
TRBV2	-	-	TRBJ2-7	TGTGCCAGCACAGGGGTTTACGAGCAGTACTTC	CASTGVYEQYF
TRBV27	-	-	TRBJ1-1	TGTGCCAGCAGACGGAACACTGAAGCTTTCTTT	CASRRNTEAFF
TRBV5-6	-	-	TRBJ2-3	TGTGCCAGCAGCGCAAGGCGGTCACCTAGCACAGATACGCAGTATTTT	CASSARRSPSTDTQYF
TRBV4-3	-	-	TRBJ2-2	TGCGCCAGCAGGGTTTCATTCCTTTCGGTCACCGGGGAGCTGTTTTTT	CASRVSFLSVTGELFF
TRBV14	-	TRBD1	TRBJ2-5	TGTGCCAGCAGCTTGCGGACAGGCCTCCTACTGGAGACCCAGTACTTC	CASSLRTGLLLETQYF
TRBV29-1	few	TRBD2	TRBJ2-3	TGCAGCACCACTGAGGGTGCGGGGGGGGGCACAGATACGCAGTATTTT	CSTTEGAGGGTDTQYF
TRBV4-3	-	TRBD1	TRBJ1-2	TGCGCCAGCAGCCAAGATCTAGTATCCGGACAGGGGTTGAACTATGGCTACACCTTC	CASSQDLVSGQGLNYGYTF
TRBV29-1	-	TRBD2	TRBJ2-7	TGCAGCGTTGAAGATGGGAAGACTAGCGGGGGGCCATTCTACGAGCAGTACTTC	CSVEDGKTSGGPFYEQYF
TRBV7-9	few	-	TRBJ2-7	TGTGCCAGCAGCTTAGCGGGGGGTCTGGACGAGCAGTACTTC	CASSLAGGLDEQYF
TRBV19	-	-	TRBJ1-6	TGTGCCAGTAGCGGGGGATCCTATAATTCACCCCTCCACTTT	CASSGGSYNSPLHF
TRBV15	few	TRBD1	TRBJ1-3	TGTGCCACCAGCAGGGATGGACAGGCGGACACCATATATTTT	CATSRDGQADTIYF
TRBV10-3	-	TRBD1	TRBJ2-7	TGTGCCATAGGACAGGTGGCCTACGAGCAGTACTTC	CAIGQVAYEQYF
TRBV4-2	few	-	TRBJ2-2	TGTGCCAGCAGCCACAACCTAGGGGTGACCGGGGAGCTGTTTTTT	CASSHNLGVTGELFF
TRBV18	few	TRBD2	TRBJ2-7	TGTGCCAGCTCACCCGGGGGGGACTCCTACGAGCAGTACTTC	CASSPGGDSYEQYF
TRBV7-8	-	-	TRBJ2-7	TGTGCCAGCAGCTTAGACCTGGGGCGGTACGAGCAGTACTTC	CASSLDLGRYEQYF
TRBV27	many	TRBD1	TRBJ2-1	TGTGCCAGCAGTCCCCGAGACAGGGGCCTATACAATGAGCAGTTCTTC	CASSPRDRGLYNEQFF
TRBV30	-	TRBD1	TRBJ1-5	TGTGCCGCCTCGGGACAGCACAATCAGCCCCAGCATTTT	CAASGQHNQPQHF
TRBV2	-	-	TRBJ1-3	TGTGCCAGCAGTGAAGAACAGGCTAATGGAAACACCATATATTTT	CASSEEQANGNTIYF
TRBV2	-	-	TRBJ2-5	TGTGCCAGCAGCCCAGGGGGTGTCCGGGGGAAGACCCAGTACTTC	CASSPGGVRGKTQYF
TRBV29-1	many	-	TRBJ2-1	TGCAGCGTTACCCCAACTAGCCGCCACTCCTACAATGAGCAGTTCTTC	CSVTPTSRHSYNEQFF
TRBV27	-	-	TRBJ1-1	TGTGCCACCCACCCGGCAGGGCCGGGCACTGAAGCTTTCTTT	CATHPAGPGTEAFF
TRBV5-1	once	-	TRBJ2-1	TGCGCCAGCAGCTTGCAGGGTTACAATGAGCAGTTCTTC	CASSLQGYNEQFF
TRBV6-5	-	TRBD1	TRBJ1-2	TGTGCCAGCAGTCCCGACAGGGACTATGGCTACACCTTC	CASSPDRDYGYTF
TRBV27	-	-	TRBJ1-5	TGTGCCAGCAGTTTAAACAGGGTCAATCAGCCCCAGCATTTT	CASSLNRVNQPQHF
TRBV30	few	TRBD1	TRBJ1-6	TGTGCCGGGAGACAGGGGCGCGAGACACCCCTCCACTTT	CAGRQGRETPLHF
TRBV4-1	-	TRBD1	TRBJ2-2	TGCGCCAGCAGCCAATTCAGGGACAGGGGATGGACCGGGGAGCTGTTTTTT	CASSQFRDRGWTGELFF
TRBV9	-	TRBD1	TRBJ2-7	TGTGCCAGCAGCGTAGGTAAGGGGGCACCGGTCGAGCAGTACTTC	CASSVGKGAPVEQYF
TRBV7-8	-	-	TRBJ1-2	TGTGCCAGCAGCTTAGTACCGCACGATTATGGCTACACCTTC	CASSLVPHDYGYTF
TRBV10-3	-	TRBD1	TRBJ1-1	TGTGCCATCAGTCCACAGGGGGCGAACACTGAAGCTTTCTTT	CAISPQGANTEAFF
TRBV7-9	-	-	TRBJ2-1	TGTGCCAGCAGCCCCTCCGTGTGGGGGCAGCGAGGAAGAAATGAGCAGTTCTTC	CASSPSVWGQRGRNEQFF